This TCR beta chain originates from a study of T-cell reconstitution after alpha-beta-depleted transplantation in children. This clonotype was found many times. Unique molecular identifiers were built into the TCRbeta library. TCRdb recomputed calls from the PCR reads with MiXCR, one row per CDR3 protein. The data contain roughly 350,000 distinct CDR3 sequences, over 9% of them singletons. Trimming cost V 3 bases and J 1 base; bases outside gene matches: 4. This CDR3 comprises 15 residues. This clonotype was obtained from a human donor who donated a stem cell graft to a child with acute lymphoblastic leukemia. The V and J genes are TRBV12-3 or TRBV12-4 and TRBJ2-3; 7 nucleotides align to TRBD2. The starting material was PBMCs from the stem cell graft donor, obtained from the stem cell graft. This CDR3 reads CASSFSGRGTDTQYF. The CDR3 DNA follows: TGTGCCAGCAGTTTCTCAGGGAGGGGCACAGATACGCAGTATTTT.